These 17 T cell receptor beta chains were all obtained from the same sample, sequenced in a study of T cells after posttransplantation cyclophosphamide. Assay used: immunoSEQ multiplex PCR; TCRdb lists only in-frame clones, some missing. The sample offers some 37,000 clones and no singletons, the top ten holding around 1.2%. The specimen was PBMCs. The receptor source for this set is a girl aged 5-17 years in good health, CMV-negative, and a related stem cell transplant donor.

This clone was counted a few times. CDR3 DNA sequence: TGTGCCAGCAGCTTTTGGCAGGACTACGAGCAGTACTTC. Its translation: CASSFWQDYEQYF. V usage is TRBV5-6 and J usage is TRBJ2-5, with D unresolved. The J call may be mistaken, given a closer DNA end match to TRBJ2-7. Germline CDR1 and CDR2: SGHDT and YYEEEE. The CDR3 is made up of 13 amino acids.

The table lists this clone with many counts. The chain combines TRBV19 with TRBJ1-5; 9 nucleotides line up with TRBD1. The CDR3 contains 18 residues. J gave up 6 bases and V 5 bases, and 17 bases lay outside the gene matches. Germline V gene sequence: CDR1 LNHDA, CDR2 SQIVND (reference sequence). The CDR3 reads CASSPETGGLRFTQPQHF. Written as DNA, the CDR3 is TGTGCCAGTAGTCCTGAGACAGGGGGACTTCGGTTTACTCAGCCCCAGCATTTT.

This chain uses TRBV19 with TRBJ1-6; possibly TRBD1 for D (5 bases). The germline V gene has CDR1 LNHDA and CDR2 SQIVND (reference sequence). The CDR3 is made up of 18 amino acids. Trimming shortened V by 5 bases and J by 7 bases, and 24 bases separated the two germline ends. This CDR3 is CASSPIPLAGRKNSPLHF. For the CDR3, the DNA is TGTGCCAGTAGTCCCATCCCCCTGGCGGGACGGAAAAATTCACCCCTCCACTTT.

This clone was counted at least ten times. The J gene is TRBJ1-6, the V gene TRBV30; 10 bases are shared with TRBD1. Germline V gives CDR1 GTSNPN, CDR2 SVGIG (reference sequence). V lost 4 bases, J lost 7 bases, and 10 bases stayed unmatched. The CDR3 runs to 16 residues. The CDR3 reads CAWTLGQGIENSPLHF. CDR3 coding DNA: TGTGCCTGGACTTTGGGACAGGGGATTGAGAATTCACCCCTCCACTTT.

Many counts were recorded for this clone. The genes are TRBV7-8 and TRBJ2-7; 7 nucleotides match TRBD1. With V trimmed by 5 bases and J by 2 bases, 12 bases remained unmatched. Per the germline V gene, CDR1 is SGHVS and CDR2 is FQNEAQ. The CDR3 is 16 residues long. Here the CDR3 reads CASSPTTRDSAYEQYF. CDR3 sequence (DNA): TGTGCCAGCAGCCCCACAACCCGGGACAGTGCCTACGAGCAGTACTTC.

The sample holds a few counts of this clone. The V and J genes are TRBV9 and TRBJ2-3, with 8 bases lining up with TRBD2. CDR1 is SGDLS and CDR2 is YYNGEE in the germline V gene. This CDR3 has 17 residues. With V trimmed by 1 base and J by 2 bases, 9 bases remained unmatched. The CDR3 spells CASSVRQDSGNTDTQYF. The CDR3, as DNA: TGTGCCAGCAGCGTACGTCAGGATAGCGGGAACACAGATACGCAGTATTTT.

This clone was counted between two and nine times. The V and J genes are TRBV2 and TRBJ1-2; 10 bases line up with TRBD1. CDR3 length: 16 amino acids. Trimming cost V 8 bases and J 1 base; bases outside gene matches: 10. Germline CDR1 reads SNHLY; CDR2 reads FYNNEI. The chain's CDR3 is CASPSGDRGFNYGYTF. In DNA form, the CDR3 reads TGTGCCAGCCCATCGGGGGACAGGGGATTTAACTATGGCTACACCTTC.

Many counts were recorded for this clone. The chain uses TRBV4-3 and TRBJ2-3; 7 bases align to TRBD1. V gave up 4 bases and J gave up 4 bases; unmatched junction bases: 8. The V gene's germline CDR1 is LGHNA and CDR2 YSLEER. The CDR3 sequence is 15 residues long. CDR3 DNA: TGCGCCAGCAGCCCATCTGACAGGGAAGCAGATACGCAGTATTTT. Translated: CASSPSDREADTQYF.

Many counts were recorded for this clone. The rearrangement joins TRBV15 to TRBJ1-1, with 8 bases that match TRBD1. CDR1 and CDR2 (germline): LNHNV, YYDKDF (reference sequence). The CDR3 is 15 amino acids. Losses at the gene ends were 5 bases for V and 4 bases for J; bases not matched to a gene: 9. The chain's CDR3 is CATSGQDRETTEAFF. In DNA, the CDR3 is TGTGCCACCAGCGGACAGGACAGGGAGACCACTGAAGCTTTCTTT.

There are many counts of this clone. The chain employs TRBV27 and TRBJ2-7; D gene uncertain. There are 14 residues in the CDR3. V lost 0 bases and J lost 4, with 10 bases in between. The germline V gene has CDR1 MNHEY and CDR2 SMNVEV (reference sequence). The CDR3 protein is CASSLSGPAYEQYF. As DNA, the CDR3 is TGTGCCAGCAGTTTATCTGGGCCAGCTTACGAGCAGTACTTC.

V is TRBV30 and J is TRBJ2-5; TRBD1 is a possible D gene (5 bases). Per germline, CDR1 GTSNPN and CDR2 SVGIG (reference sequence). CDR3 length: 13 amino acids. Trimming removed 0 bases at V and 5 bases at J, with 10 bases between. The CDR3 nucleotides are TGTGCCTGGAGTGTACCAGGGCGGGAGACCCAGTACTTC. This translates into CAWSVPGRETQYF.

In its sample, this clone was seen many times. This sequence joins TRBV21-1 and TRBJ2-6; the table's D call, TRBD1, has no DNA check behind it. TRBV21-1 has pseudogene status. The CDR3 covers 19 residues. The CDR3 bases are TGTGCCAGCAGATGTGGACCGGGACAGCAAAATTCTGGGGCCAACGTCCTGACTTTC. The encoded protein is CASRCGPGQQNSGANVLTF.

The chain employs TRBV29-1 and TRBJ2-1; D unresolved. This CDR3 contains 11 residues. V was pared by 1 base and J by 10 bases, with 8 bases between. Germline V gives CDR1 SQVTM, CDR2 ANQGSEA. Written as DNA, the CDR3 is TGCAGCGTTGAAGTTGTGGGCGAGCAGTTCTTC. It yields the protein CSVEVVGEQFF.

This clone was seen ten or more times. The V and J genes are TRBV19 and TRBJ1-5, with D perhaps TRBD1 (6 bases). V lost 3 bases to trimming and J lost 7 bases, with 10 bases between them. The length of the CDR3 is 13 residues. Germline assignment: CDR1 LNHDA and CDR2 SQIVND (reference sequence). CDR3 bases: TGTGCCAGTAGTATGTCCCAGGGGCAGCCCCAGCATTTT. As protein: CASSMSQGQPQHF.

This clone was counted a few times. V gene TRBV30 combines with J gene TRBJ1-4; possibly TRBD1 for D (6 bases). CDR1 GTSNPN and CDR2 SVGIG come from the germline V gene (reference sequence). V was shortened by 0 bases and J by 8 bases, with 16 bases between the two germline ends. The CDR3 is made up of 15 amino acids. The CDR3 loop is CAWSVSGGRGEKLFF. The CDR3 DNA sequence: TGTGCCTGGAGTGTATCCGGCGGAAGGGGGGAAAAACTGTTTTTT. Combining the CDR3 with reference TRBV30 and TRBJ1-4 gives the whole variable domain SQTIHQWPATLVQPVGSPLSLECTVEGTSNPNLYWYRQAAGRGLQLLFYSVGIGQISSEVPQNLSASRPQDRQFILSSKKLLLSDSGFYLCAWSVSGGRGEKLFFGSGTQLSVL.

This clone was seen many times. The gene calls are TRBV9 and TRBJ1-1; D remains ambiguous. V was cut by 0 bases and J by 0 bases, with 9 bases left in between. This CDR3 is built from 15 residues. Germline CDR1 is SGDLS and CDR2 is YYNGEE. Here the CDR3 reads CASSVVVEMNTEAFF. The CDR3 DNA reads as TGTGCCAGCAGCGTAGTGGTAGAAATGAACACTGAAGCTTTCTTT.

This clone has a count of ten or more. This chain connects TRBV6-1 to TRBJ1-6, with D unclear. Trimming took 4 bases from V and 5 from J, leaving 6 bases between them. Germline V CDR1 and CDR2: MNHNS, SASEGT. This CDR3 contains 13 residues. In nucleotides, the CDR3 is TGTGCCAGCAGTGTTGGAGATAATTCACCCCTCCACTTT. This gives the protein CASSVGDNSPLHF.